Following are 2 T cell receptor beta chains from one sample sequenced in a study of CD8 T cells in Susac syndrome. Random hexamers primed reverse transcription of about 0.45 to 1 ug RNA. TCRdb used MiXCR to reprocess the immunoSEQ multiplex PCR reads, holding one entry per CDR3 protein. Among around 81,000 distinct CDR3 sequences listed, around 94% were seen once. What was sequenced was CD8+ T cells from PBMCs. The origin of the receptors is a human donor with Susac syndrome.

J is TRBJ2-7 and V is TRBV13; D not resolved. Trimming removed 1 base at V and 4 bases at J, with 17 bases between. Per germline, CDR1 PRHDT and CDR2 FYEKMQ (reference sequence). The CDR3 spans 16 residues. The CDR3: CASSLDLSLNYYEQYF. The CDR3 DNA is TGTGCCAGCAGCTTAGACCTTAGCCTTAACTATTACGAGCAGTACTTC.

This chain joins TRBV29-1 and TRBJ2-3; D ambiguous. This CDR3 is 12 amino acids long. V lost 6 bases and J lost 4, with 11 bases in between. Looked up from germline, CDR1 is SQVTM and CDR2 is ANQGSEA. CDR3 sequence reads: CSVQVRSDTQYF. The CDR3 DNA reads TGCAGCGTGCAGGTTCGGTCAGATACGCAGTATTTT.